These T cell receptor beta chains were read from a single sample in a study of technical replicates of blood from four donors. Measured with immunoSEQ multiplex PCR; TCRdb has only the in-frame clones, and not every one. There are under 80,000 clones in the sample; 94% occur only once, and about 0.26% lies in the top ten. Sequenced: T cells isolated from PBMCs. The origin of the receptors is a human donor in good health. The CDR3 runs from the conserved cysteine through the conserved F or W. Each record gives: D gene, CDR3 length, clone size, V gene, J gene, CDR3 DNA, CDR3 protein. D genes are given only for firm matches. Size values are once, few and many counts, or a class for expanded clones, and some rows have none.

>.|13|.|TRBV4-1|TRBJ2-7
TGCGCCAGCAGCCCCCACAAGGAGTACGAGCAGTACTTC
CASSPHKEYEQYF
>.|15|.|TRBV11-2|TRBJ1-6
TGTGCCAGCAGCTTAGTAACAGGGATTAGTTTAACCCTCCACTTT
CASSLVTGISLTLHF
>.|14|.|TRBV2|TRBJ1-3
TGTGCCAGCGCGGATGGGTTCTCTGGAAACACCATATATTTT
CASADGFSGNTIYF
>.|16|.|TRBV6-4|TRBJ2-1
TGTGCCAGCAGTGACTCATCGAGGTCCTCCTACAATGAGCAGTTCTTC
CASSDSSRSSYNEQFF
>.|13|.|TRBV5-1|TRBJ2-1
TGCGCCAGCAGCCCGCTCGGGTTGAATGAGCAGTTCTTC
CASSPLGLNEQFF
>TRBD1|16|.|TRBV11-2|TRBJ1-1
TGTGCCAGCAGCTCGGGAAGTTGGGACAGTTTCGCTGAAGCTTTCTTT
CASSSGSWDSFAEAFF
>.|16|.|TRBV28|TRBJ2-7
TGTGCCAGCACCGAAACCAACAGGGTTGTGTCCTACGAGCAGTACTTC
CASTETNRVVSYEQYF
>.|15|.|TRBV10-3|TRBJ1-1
TGTGCCATCAGTGAGTCGTCGGGGTTGAACACTGAAGCTTTCTTT
CAISESSGLNTEAFF
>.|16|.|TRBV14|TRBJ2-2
TGTGCCAGCAGCCAAGCTTTAACATCTCTTACCGGGGAGCTGTTTTTT
CASSQALTSLTGELFF
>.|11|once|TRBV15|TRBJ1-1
TGTGCCACCAGGGCGAACACTGAAGCTTTCTTT
CATRANTEAFF
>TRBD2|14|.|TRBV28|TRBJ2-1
TGTGCCAGCAGTTCCAGCGGGAGTATTGCCCAGCAGTTCTTC
CASSSSGSIAQQFF
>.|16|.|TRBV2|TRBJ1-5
TGTGCCAGCAGCGACAACAGGGTCGTGAACAATCAGCCCCAGCATTTT
CASSDNRVVNNQPQHF
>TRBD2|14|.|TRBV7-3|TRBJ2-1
TGTGCCAGCAGCCCACGGTCCGGGAGGGATGAGCAGTTCTTC
CASSPRSGRDEQFF